Listed below are T cell receptor beta chains from one sample, sequenced in a study of regulatory T cells in long-lasting Graves disease. MiXCR was run by TCRdb on the multiplex PCR reads, yielding one entry per CDR3 protein. Of approximately 540,000 distinct CDR3 sequences detected, around 12% appear once; the ten largest clones hold approximately 9.6%. This same sample was also taken into another study, of T cells in Graves' hyperthyroidism and ophthalmopathy.

The sample was peripheral blood mononuclear cells (PBMCs), taken at new diagnosis, from a patient treated with antithyroid drugs. The receptors were sampled from a woman between 25 and 40 years old with Graves disease. The CDR3 runs from the conserved cysteine through the conserved F or W. A D gene is named only where the DNA matches it firmly. Expanded clones get a size class; other rows say once, few or many, or leave the size out.

abundance: many; d_gene: TRBD1; j_gene: TRBJ1-6; v_gene: TRBV30; CDR3nt: TGTGCCTGGAGTGAACTACAGGGGGGGGGGTCACCCCTCCACTTT; CDR3aa: CAWSELQGGGSPLHF
abundance: many; d_gene: TRBD2; j_gene: TRBJ2-2; v_gene: TRBV30; CDR3nt: TGTGCCTGGAGTGTAAGGTTTGGCGGGAGAGGGACCGGGGAGCTGTTTTTT; CDR3aa: CAWSVRFGGRGTGELFF
abundance: many; d_gene: .; j_gene: TRBJ1-4; v_gene: TRBV7-9; CDR3nt: TGTGCCAGCAGCTTAGCGGGGACACCTAATGAAAAACTGTTTTTT; CDR3aa: CASSLAGTPNEKLFF
abundance: many; d_gene: .; j_gene: TRBJ1-1; v_gene: TRBV20-1; CDR3nt: TGCAGTGCTTGGGACTTCCCGAACACTAAAGCTTTCTTT; CDR3aa: CSAWDFPNTKAFF
abundance: many; d_gene: TRBD2; j_gene: TRBJ2-3; v_gene: TRBV20-1; CDR3nt: TGCAGTGCCCTCTCTAGCGGAGGGGATACGCAGTATTTT; CDR3aa: CSALSSGGDTQYF
abundance: many; d_gene: .; j_gene: TRBJ2-7; v_gene: TRBV20-1; CDR3nt: TGCAGTGCTAGAGCGACAGGTTTCTACGAGCAGTACTTC; CDR3aa: CSARATGFYEQYF
abundance: few; d_gene: .; j_gene: TRBJ2-2; v_gene: TRBV6-5; CDR3nt: TGTGCCAGCAGTTACGCCGAGGACAGCTCGAACACCGGGGAGCTGTTTTTT; CDR3aa: CASSYAEDSSNTGELFF
abundance: many; d_gene: .; j_gene: TRBJ2-5; v_gene: TRBV7-9; CDR3nt: TGTGCCAGCAGCTTTGCCCTGGAGACCCAGTACTTC; CDR3aa: CASSFALETQYF
abundance: many; d_gene: TRBD1; j_gene: TRBJ1-5; v_gene: TRBV3-1; CDR3nt: TGTGCCAGCAGCCCGGGGACAGGGATTAGCAGCAATCAGCCCCAGCATTTT; CDR3aa: CASSPGTGISSNQPQHF
abundance: few; d_gene: .; j_gene: TRBJ1-3; v_gene: TRBV3-1; CDR3nt: TGTGCCAGCAGCCACAAGGCGTGGAACACCATGTATTTT; CDR3aa: CASSHKAWNTMYF
abundance: many; d_gene: .; j_gene: TRBJ2-7; v_gene: TRBV10-2; CDR3nt: TGCGCCAGCAGTGAAGTTCAGGGTTCCTACGAGCAGTACTTC; CDR3aa: CASSEVQGSYEQYF
abundance: many; d_gene: .; j_gene: TRBJ1-1; v_gene: TRBV30; CDR3nt: TGTGCCTGGAGTGTACTCAAAGGGGGCACTGAAGCTTTCTTT; CDR3aa: CAWSVLKGGTEAFF
abundance: .; d_gene: .; j_gene: TRBJ2-3; v_gene: TRBV5-1; CDR3nt: TGCGCCAGCAGCTTGGCCCAACCCGGCACAGATACGCAGTATTTT; CDR3aa: CASSLAQPGTDTQYF
abundance: .; d_gene: TRBD2; j_gene: TRBJ2-1; v_gene: TRBV4-1; CDR3nt: TGCGCCAGCAGCCAAGAGGCGGGAGCCTACAATGAGCAGTTCTTC; CDR3aa: CASSQEAGAYNEQFF
abundance: many; d_gene: .; j_gene: TRBJ2-1; v_gene: TRBV12-3/TRBV12-4; CDR3nt: TGTGCCAGCAGCAGGGTTTCCTACAATGAGCAGTTCTTC; CDR3aa: CASSRVSYNEQFF
abundance: many; d_gene: .; j_gene: TRBJ1-6; v_gene: TRBV2; CDR3nt: TGTGCCAGCAGTGAATTCCATAATTCACCCCTCCACTTT; CDR3aa: CASSEFHNSPLHF
abundance: many; d_gene: .; j_gene: TRBJ2-7; v_gene: TRBV10-2; CDR3nt: TGCGCCAGCAGAGCTACAGGGTATACGGGCTACGAGCAGTACTTC; CDR3aa: CASRATGYTGYEQYF
abundance: many; d_gene: .; j_gene: TRBJ1-5; v_gene: TRBV19; CDR3nt: TGTGCCAGTAGTATAGATACTAGACAGCCCCAGCATTTT; CDR3aa: CASSIDTRQPQHF
abundance: .; d_gene: .; j_gene: TRBJ2-2; v_gene: TRBV7-9; CDR3nt: TGTGCCAGCAGCTTCGCCCCGGGACATAACACCGGGGAGCTGTTTTTT; CDR3aa: CASSFAPGHNTGELFF
abundance: .; d_gene: TRBD1; j_gene: TRBJ2-2; v_gene: TRBV27; CDR3nt: TGTGCCAGCCAAAGACAGGGAAGGTCGCAGTACACCGGGGAGCTGTTTTTT; CDR3aa: CASQRQGRSQYTGELFF
abundance: few; d_gene: .; j_gene: TRBJ1-4; v_gene: TRBV20-1; CDR3nt: TGCAGTGTGGAGAGTAATGAAAAACTGTTTTTT; CDR3aa: CSVESNEKLFF
abundance: many; d_gene: .; j_gene: TRBJ1-2; v_gene: TRBV12-3/TRBV12-4; CDR3nt: TGTGCCAGCAGTTTAAGCGGCCAGAACTATGGCTACACCTTC; CDR3aa: CASSLSGQNYGYTF
abundance: .; d_gene: .; j_gene: TRBJ2-7; v_gene: TRBV9; CDR3nt: TGTGCCAGCAGCGTAGACTACTCAGCCTACGAGCAGTACTTC; CDR3aa: CASSVDYSAYEQYF
abundance: .; d_gene: .; j_gene: TRBJ2-2; v_gene: TRBV28; CDR3nt: TGTGCCTGCAGTTCAGCTACCGCGGGAAGCACCGGGGAGCTGTTTTTT; CDR3aa: CACSSATAGSTGELFF
abundance: few; d_gene: .; j_gene: TRBJ2-7; v_gene: TRBV4-3; CDR3nt: TGCGCCAGCAGCCAAGGAGACAGTCCCTCCTACGAGCAGTACTTC; CDR3aa: CASSQGDSPSYEQYF
abundance: many; d_gene: .; j_gene: TRBJ1-1; v_gene: TRBV7-3; CDR3nt: TGTGCCAGCAGCTTAAACCCCGCCACTGAAGCTTTCTTT; CDR3aa: CASSLNPATEAFF
abundance: many; d_gene: TRBD2; j_gene: TRBJ2-1; v_gene: TRBV19; CDR3nt: TGTGCCAGTAAAGCTAGCGGGAGGGCGACGTACAATGAGCAGTTCTTC; CDR3aa: CASKASGRATYNEQFF
abundance: .; d_gene: TRBD2; j_gene: TRBJ2-3; v_gene: TRBV19; CDR3nt: TGTGCCAGTAGTCCCCAACCCGGGACTAGCGGGAGGGCAGATACGCAGTATTTT; CDR3aa: CASSPQPGTSGRADTQYF
abundance: many; d_gene: TRBD2; j_gene: TRBJ2-5; v_gene: TRBV20-1; CDR3nt: TGCAGTGCTATCACTAGCGGGACAGAGACCCAGTACTTC; CDR3aa: CSAITSGTETQYF
abundance: many; d_gene: TRBD1; j_gene: TRBJ1-2; v_gene: TRBV2; CDR3nt: TGTGCCAGCACCACCGACAGGGGAATAGGCTACACCTTC; CDR3aa: CASTTDRGIGYTF
abundance: many; d_gene: .; j_gene: TRBJ1-2; v_gene: TRBV20-1; CDR3nt: TGCAGTGCTAGAGGCTTAACAGGGCGATATGGCTACACCTTC; CDR3aa: CSARGLTGRYGYTF
abundance: .; d_gene: .; j_gene: TRBJ1-1; v_gene: TRBV6-1; CDR3nt: TGTGCCAGCAGTGGACAGGTTGGGCTGAACACTGAAGCTTTCTTT; CDR3aa: CASSGQVGLNTEAFF
abundance: many; d_gene: .; j_gene: TRBJ2-3; v_gene: TRBV30; CDR3nt: TGTGCCTGGAGTGGGGGCCCCACAGATACGCAGTATTTT; CDR3aa: CAWSGGPTDTQYF
abundance: many; d_gene: .; j_gene: TRBJ2-7; v_gene: TRBV10-3; CDR3nt: TGTGCCATCAGTGAGTCGACCGACGGAACCTACGAGCAGTACTTC; CDR3aa: CAISESTDGTYEQYF
abundance: many; d_gene: .; j_gene: TRBJ1-2; v_gene: TRBV7-2; CDR3nt: TGTGCCAGCAGCTTAGGCAGAGTTGAGGGCTACACCTTC; CDR3aa: CASSLGRVEGYTF
abundance: few; d_gene: TRBD1; j_gene: TRBJ2-5; v_gene: TRBV5-1; CDR3nt: TGCGCCAGCAGCTTAACCGGACAGGGAGCAACCCAGTACTTC; CDR3aa: CASSLTGQGATQYF
abundance: many; d_gene: TRBD2; j_gene: TRBJ2-1; v_gene: TRBV20-1; CDR3nt: TGCAGTGCTAGGGCTAGCGGGAGCATTGGGGAGCAGTTCTTC; CDR3aa: CSARASGSIGEQFF
abundance: .; d_gene: TRBD2; j_gene: TRBJ2-1; v_gene: TRBV7-9; CDR3nt: TGTGCCAGCAGCCGCCCGCTGGGACTAGCGGGAGCAAATGAGCAGTTCTTC; CDR3aa: CASSRPLGLAGANEQFF
abundance: many; d_gene: .; j_gene: TRBJ1-1; v_gene: TRBV12-3/TRBV12-4; CDR3nt: TGTGCCAGCAGTGCTCAATCTCACACTGAAGCTTTCTTT; CDR3aa: CASSAQSHTEAFF
abundance: .; d_gene: .; j_gene: TRBJ2-1; v_gene: TRBV25-1; CDR3nt: TGTGCCAGCAGCGAACGGCTAGGGGACTACAATGAGCAGTTCTTC; CDR3aa: CASSERLGDYNEQFF
abundance: many; d_gene: TRBD2; j_gene: TRBJ2-3; v_gene: TRBV20-1; CDR3nt: TGCAGTGCTAGCGTGTCCGGGACTACCATTCTCCGAACGCAGTATTTT; CDR3aa: CSASVSGTTILRTQYF